What follows describes a single T cell receptor beta chain. Two consecutive negative NP/OP PCR tests, clearance, or resolved symptoms defined Cohort 3 recovery. These data belong to a study of blood T cell repertoires in COVID-19. This CDR3 is 13 amino acids long. CDR1 and CDR2 (germline): MNHNS, SASEGT. V was clipped by 3 bases and J by 3 bases, with 8 bases between them. Original handling: How many nucleated cells were present was estimated from reference gene primer amplification. Clones were sequenced by immunoSEQ multiplex PCR, and TCRdb holds only the in-frame ones, with some missing. Clone size and the V and J calls come from that table; the DNA yielded D and trimming. The sample shows around 150,000 clones, about 86% of them seen only once.

The sequence came from a man over 45 who had recovered from COVID-19. Sequencing was done on a sample of PBMCs or T cells enriched from blood (not recorded which). This chain joins TRBV6-1 and TRBJ2-5; D unresolved. The CDR3, as DNA: TGTGCCAGCAGTGACAGTACCAAAGAGACCCAGTACTTC. This sequence encodes CASSDSTKETQYF.